This T cell receptor beta chain was recorded in a study of radiotherapy plus CTLA-4 blockade in lung cancer. Study as a whole: About a sixth of enrolled patients responded objectively, and around 30% had disease control. Study findings and constraints: Early blood T cell clone changes and increased post-radiation serum interferon-beta were reportedly the strongest response predictors. After treatment with radiotherapy plus ipilimumab, TCR clones that came from the tumor expanded in blood.

Comments on this clone: Its cognate antigen is unknown.

The table came from immunoSEQ multiplex PCR; TCRdb's copy has only in-frame clones and leaves some out. The data show about 45,000 clones, roughly four fifths seen once. Focal radiation was given together with CTLA-4 blockade (ipilimumab) to patients with chemo-refractory metastatic non-small-cell lung cancer. V was pared by 6 bases and J by 3 bases, with 10 bases of the junction left unmatched. This CDR3 has 16 amino acids. Germline CDR1 and CDR2: MDHEN and SYDVKM. The origin of this receptor is a human donor with non-small cell lung cancer who had stable disease on radiotherapy plus ipilimumab. The source material was peripheral blood, sampled from a patient treated with radiotherapy plus ipilimumab. This chain joins TRBV28 and TRBJ1-5; 8 bases are shared with TRBD1. The CDR3 nucleotides are TGTGCCAGCAGCTCCAACCGACAGGGGAACAATCAGCCCCAGCATTTT. This gives the protein CASSSNRQGNNQPQHF.